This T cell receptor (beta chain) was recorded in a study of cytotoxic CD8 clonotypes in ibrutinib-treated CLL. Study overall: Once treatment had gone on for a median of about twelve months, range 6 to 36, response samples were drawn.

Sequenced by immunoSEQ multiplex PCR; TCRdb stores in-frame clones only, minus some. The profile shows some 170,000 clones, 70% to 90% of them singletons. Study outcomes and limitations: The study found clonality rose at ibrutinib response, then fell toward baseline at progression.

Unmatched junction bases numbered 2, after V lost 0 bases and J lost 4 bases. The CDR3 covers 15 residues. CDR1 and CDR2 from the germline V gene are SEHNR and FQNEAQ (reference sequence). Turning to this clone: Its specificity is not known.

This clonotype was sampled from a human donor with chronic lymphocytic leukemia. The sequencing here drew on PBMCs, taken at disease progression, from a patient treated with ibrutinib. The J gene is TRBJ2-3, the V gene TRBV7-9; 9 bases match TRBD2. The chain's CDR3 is CASSLAVAGADTQYF. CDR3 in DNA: TGTGCCAGCAGCTTAGCCGTAGCGGGAGCAGATACGCAGTATTTT.